The clone carrying this T cell receptor beta chain was seen a handful of times. Antigen: not known. The method was immunoSEQ multiplex PCR; TCRdb's version includes in-frame clones alone and lacks a portion of them. The table includes roughly 44,000 clones, roughly 80% detected once. CDR1 and CDR2 from the germline V gene are LNHNV and YYDKDF (reference sequence). The CDR3 consists of 15 residues. V lost 1 base to trimming and J lost 5 bases; unmatched junction nucleotides: 0. The data derive from a study of OX40 agonist ivuxolimab in advanced cancers. Study-wide findings and caveats: Fewer expanded clones were found on average in CD4+ than in CD8+ T cells.

This chain connects TRBV15 to TRBJ2-1; 12 bases line up with TRBD2. The clonotype was recovered from an adult with an advanced solid tumor such as melanoma, head and neck, liver or kidney cancer. The sequencing here drew on CD4+ or CD8+ T cells sorted from blood, taken in a trial of the OX40 agonist ivuxolimab. CDR3 sequence reads: CATSRGTSGDNEQFF. In DNA form, the CDR3 reads TGTGCCACCAGCAGAGGGACTAGCGGGGACAATGAGCAGTTCTTC.